The 29 T cell receptor beta chains listed next were all sequenced from one sample in a study of post-analysis software for immune sequencing data. Unique molecular identifiers were built into the TCR beta cDNA libraries. TCRdb recomputed calls from the PCR reads with MiXCR, one row per CDR3 protein. The sample carries about 210,000 distinct CDR3 sequences, roughly 28% recorded once. These receptors are not linked to any known antigen. Whole-study results and caveats: Included in a set of a few TRBV segments more frequent in patients than controls were TRBV5-6, TRBV5-1 and TRBV20-1.

The sequencing sample was made of blood. The receptors come from a girl aged 2-17 years with multiple sclerosis.

This clonotype was detected many times. The rearrangement links TRBV20-1 to TRBJ2-1; D might be TRBD2 (6 bases). Germline V gene sequence: CDR1 DFQATT, CDR2 SNEGSKA (reference sequence). The CDR3 is made up of 18 amino acids. V lost 0 bases and J 7 bases, leaving 25 bases between the germline ends. The CDR3 spells CSARDSQAPGEGWNEQFF. The CDR3 bases are TGCAGTGCTAGAGATTCCCAAGCCCCGGGAGAAGGATGGAATGAGCAGTTCTTC.

This clonotype has ten or more counts. The CDR3 protein is CASSQDPGDSYNEQFF. The CDR3 nucleotides read TGTGCCAGCAGCCAAGATCCGGGGGACTCCTACAATGAGCAGTTCTTC. This chain connects TRBV14 to TRBJ2-1; maybe TRBD2 (6 bases). V was pared by 0 bases and J by 0 bases, with 9 bases between. The length of the CDR3 is 16 residues. Germline lookup yields CDR1 SGHDN and CDR2 FVKESK.

A note on this clonotype: A much more abundant neighbour one base away suggests this may be a read error. This chain uses TRBV18 with TRBJ2-7; D is possibly TRBD1 (6 bases). The CDR3 is 16 amino acids. V lost 5 bases and J 7 bases, leaving 24 bases between the germline ends. Germline lookup yields CDR1 KGHSH and CDR2 LQKENI. This chain's CDR3 is CASSTGRRDVTGEQYF. The CDR3 region has the DNA TGTGCCAGCTCAACCGGGCGTAGGGACGTAACAGGGGAGCAGTACTTC.

The chain employs TRBV12-3 or TRBV12-4 and TRBJ2-1, with 14 bases identical to TRBD2. The J call is in doubt because the DNA end fits TRBJ2-7 better. The CDR3 has 16 residues. This CDR3 reads CASRGLAGATYNEQYF. CDR3 sequence (DNA): TGTGCCAGCAGGGGACTAGCGGGGGCTACCTACAATGAGCAGTACTTC.

This clonotype showed up just once. Since a much larger clone is just one base distant, this may be a read error. This chain uses TRBV7-9 with TRBJ2-5, with D perhaps TRBD2 (7 bases). The tail of the sequence fits TRBJ2-7 better, so the J call may be wrong. Germline values: CDR1 SEHNR, CDR2 FQNEAQ (reference sequence). The CDR3 totals 13 residues. CDR3 sequence reads: CVSSPRGAHEQYF. CDR3 in DNA: TGTGTCAGCAGCCCCCGGGGGGCCCACGAGCAGTACTTC.

The rearrangement uses TRBV4-3 and TRBJ2-7; 8 bases match TRBD1. The DNA end is a closer match to TRBJ2-5, so the J assignment may be wrong. Germline V gene sequence: CDR1 LGHNA, CDR2 YSLEER. This CDR3 comprises 15 residues. Written as DNA, the CDR3 is TGCGCCAGCAGCCAGGTCAGGGGGCGCTTCGAGACCCAGTACTTC. Protein: CASSQVRGRFETQYF.

Only one count was recorded for this clonotype. As the CDR3 is not closed by the conserved phenylalanine or tryptophan, this likely results from a read error. The CDR3 nucleotides read TGTGCCAGCAGTTTTGGACCAGGGTCGGAGACCCAGTACGTC. This encodes CASSFGPGSETQYV. The gene calls are TRBV12-3 or TRBV12-4 and TRBJ2-5; a weak D match, TRBD1 (5 bases). V gave up 3 bases and J gave up 5 bases, with 13 bases separating them. The CDR3 loop spans 14 amino acids.

The chain uses TRBV12-3 or TRBV12-4 and TRBJ1-2, with no clear D. V lost 3 bases and J lost 4, with 15 bases in between. CDR3 length: 15 residues. The CDR3 loop is CASSFFSSVAYGYTF. For the CDR3, the DNA is TGTGCCAGCAGTTTTTTCTCCAGCGTTGCCTATGGCTACACCTTC.

This clonotype has just a few counts. The V gene is TRBV20-1, the J gene TRBJ2-4; 8 bases align to TRBD2. CDR3 size: 16 residues. The V and J ends lost 6 bases and 3 bases, in that order; junction bases with no gene match: 13. CDR1 is DFQATT and CDR2 is SNEGSKA in the germline V gene (reference sequence). CDR3 DNA sequence: TGCAGTGCCCAAGGACTAGCAGATTGGGACAAAAACATTCAGTACTTC. Translating it yields CSAQGLADWDKNIQYF.

This clonotype showed up just once. The chain uses TRBV5-1 and TRBJ2-1; possibly TRBD1 or TRBD2 for D (5 bases each). From germline, CDR1 is SGHRS and CDR2 YFSETQ. V was trimmed by 0 bases and J by 5 bases, leaving 9 bases between them. The CDR3 has 14 residues. The DNA for the CDR3 is TGCGCCAGCAGCTTGGGGGACGGAAACAATGAGCAGTTCTTC. Translated, it gives CASSLGDGNNEQFF.

Concerning this clonotype itself: A junction boundary mismatches the germline segment, possibly from a read error. The chain joins TRBV20-1 to TRBJ2-5; 9 positions agree with TRBD1. The CDR3 is 13 amino acids. CDR1 is DFQATT and CDR2 is SNEGSKA in the germline V gene (reference sequence). The chain's CDR3 is CNALQGAQETQYF. The CDR3 bases are TGCAATGCTTTACAGGGGGCCCAAGAGACCCAGTACTTC.

This clonotype came up many times. The chain recombines TRBV28 with TRBJ2-5, with TRBD1 matching over 10 bases. The CDR3 runs 12 residues. Germline values: CDR1 MDHEN, CDR2 SYDVKM. The ends lost 9 bases at V and 5 bases at J; junction bases unmatched: 3. CDR3 sequence reads: CASDRGQETQYF. The CDR3, as DNA: TGTGCCAGTGACAGGGGGCAGGAGACCCAGTACTTC.

This clonotype came up once. The CDR3 DNA sequence: TGCGCCAGCGCTCAGCGTGACTACAGCTCCTACGAGCAGTACTTC. This sequence encodes CASAQRDYSSYEQYF. V gene TRBV5-1 combines with J gene TRBJ2-7; a possible D gene is TRBD2 (5 bases). The CDR3 is 15 amino acids. Trimming removed 7 bases at V and 0 bases at J, with 17 bases between. CDR1 is SGHRS and CDR2 is YFSETQ in the germline V gene.

About this clonotype: Germline and junction disagree at one end, which may indicate a read error. The genes are TRBV4-2 and TRBJ2-1, with D perhaps given as TRBD1 or TRBD2 (5 bases each). Germline V gene data show CDR1 as LGHNA and CDR2 as YNFKEQ. The CDR3 loop spans 16 amino acids. CDR3 in amino acids: CASCQDLGGSYNEQFF. The CDR3 DNA reads TGTGCCAGCTGCCAAGATCTTGGGGGTTCCTACAATGAGCAGTTCTTC.

There are many counts of this clonotype. This chain connects TRBV29-1 to TRBJ1-6; D might be TRBD1 (6 bases). The CDR3 loop spans 14 amino acids. Trimming removed 7 bases at V and 4 bases at J, with 14 bases between. In germline, CDR1 is SQVTM, CDR2 ANQGSEA. Written as DNA, the CDR3 is TGCAGCGCCAAAGCGGGACAATATAATTCACCCCTCCACTTT. Translated: CSAKAGQYNSPLHF.

This clonotype was observed many times. The V call is TRBV7-2, the J call TRBJ2-1, with 12 positions matching TRBD2. Germline CDR1 reads SGHTA; CDR2 reads FQGNSA. J lost 6 bases, V lost 5 bases, and 5 bases had no gene match. The CDR3 extends over 15 amino acids. The CDR3 nucleotides are TGTGCCAGCAGCGCTAGCGGGAGGGGGGGCAATGAGCAGTTCTTC. Translation gives CASSASGRGGNEQFF.

Only one count was recorded for this clonotype. This rearrangement joins TRBV15 to TRBJ1-1; D not certain. CDR3 length equals 15 residues. Trimming cost V 1 base and J 2 bases, with 11 bases left between them. Germline CDR1 and CDR2: LNHNV and YYDKDF (reference sequence). CDR3 DNA sequence: TGTGCCACCAGCAGAGGGGCTGAGGGAAACACTGAAGCTTTCTTT. It specifies CATSRGAEGNTEAFF.

This clonotype has ten or more counts. The rearrangement links TRBV7-6 to TRBJ2-1; perhaps D is TRBD1 or TRBD2 (6 bases each). The germline V and J ends were trimmed by 2 bases and 3 bases, with 17 bases remaining between them. Germline V gene lookup returns CDR1 SGHVS and CDR2 FNYEAQ. The CDR3 consists of 17 residues. This CDR3 reads CASSLFNGGMSYNEQFF. The DNA of the CDR3 is TGTGCCAGCAGCTTATTCAACGGGGGCATGAGCTACAATGAGCAGTTCTTC.

As regards this clonotype: Possible read error: a much larger clone is one base away. The chain couples TRBV11-2 to TRBJ2-7; tentative D call: TRBD2 (5 bases). The CDR3 length is 14 residues. Germline CDR1 SGHAT, CDR2 FQNNGV. V lost 5 bases, J lost 7 bases, and 18 bases lay in between. In DNA, the CDR3 is TGTGCCAGCAGCCCCCCGAGGAGGACGCATGAGCAGTACTTC. Residues: CASSPPRRTHEQYF.

This clonotype was seen a few times. The chain combines TRBV14 with TRBJ1-1, with D perhaps matching TRBD1 (5 bases). The CDR3 has 14 amino acids. The germline gives CDR1 SGHDN, CDR2 FVKESK. V was clipped by 2 bases and J by 3 bases, with 10 bases between them. The DNA of the CDR3 is TGTGCCAGCAGCCAACAGGGAGGGGACACTGAAGCTTTCTTT. The encoded protein is CASSQQGGDTEAFF.

As concerns this clonotype: Given a much more abundant clone one base away, this may be a read error. The chain carries TRBV5-6 and TRBJ2-1; D is unresolved. The J call is in doubt because the DNA end fits TRBJ2-7 better. This CDR3 has 14 residues. The V gene's germline CDR1 is SGHDT and CDR2 YYEEEE. CDR3 protein: CASSDSPGYNEQYF. CDR3 bases: TGTGCCAGCAGCGACTCACCGGGTTACAATGAGCAGTACTTC.

This clonotype occurred many times. This chain links TRBV20-1 with TRBJ2-1, with a tentative D call TRBD2 (6 bases). The CDR3 sequence is 11 residues long. CDR1 DFQATT and CDR2 SNEGSKA come from the germline V gene (reference sequence). The CDR3 DNA sequence: TGCAGCCCCGCTACGGGGGATGAGCAGTTCTTC. This codes for CSPATGDEQFF.

The table lists this clonotype with many counts. This chain joins TRBV12-3 or TRBV12-4 and TRBJ1-2; 7 bases are shared with TRBD1. V gave up 7 bases and J gave up 2 bases; unmatched junction bases: 4. This CDR3 is built from 13 residues. The CDR3 region is CASTPQGNYGYTF. CDR3 bases: TGTGCCAGCACCCCACAGGGGAACTATGGCTACACCTTC.

This clonotype was seen repeatedly, ten times or more. V usage is TRBV28 and J usage is TRBJ2-7; 7 bases map to TRBD1. This CDR3 has 14 residues. The germline V gene encodes CDR1 MDHEN and CDR2 SYDVKM. Losses at the gene ends were 3 bases for V and 5 bases for J; bases not matched to a gene: 7. The CDR3 bases are TGTGCCAGCAGTTTCACCATGACAGGGAACGAGCAGTACTTC. Protein sequence: CASSFTMTGNEQYF.

This clonotype was observed at least ten times. V is TRBV12-3 or TRBV12-4 and J is TRBJ1-2; D unclear. Trimming pared 7 bases from V and 4 bases from J, leaving 13 bases between. The CDR3 is made up of 13 amino acids. The CDR3 is CASTPEPRYGYTF. As DNA, the CDR3 is TGTGCCAGCACCCCGGAGCCCCGCTATGGCTACACCTTC.

The chain is built from TRBV6-5 and TRBJ2-6; D not certain. This CDR3 contains 16 residues. V was shortened by 2 bases and J by 1 base, with 9 bases between the two germline ends. CDR1 and CDR2 (germline): MNHEY, SVGAGI. The CDR3 bases are TGTGCCAGCAGTTACCAGTCAGGATCTGGGGCCAACGTCCTGACTTTC. It yields the protein CASSYQSGSGANVLTF.

This clonotype occurred a few times. The gene calls are TRBV6-5 and TRBJ2-2; D unclear. The germline CDR1 and CDR2 sequences are MNHEY and SVGAGI. Trimming stripped 10 bases from V and 1 base from J, with 13 bases between. The length of the CDR3 is 14 residues. CDR3 coding DNA: TGTGCCACCCACCGGCAGATGAACACCGGGGAGCTGTTTTTT. Its translation: CATHRQMNTGELFF.

The chain links TRBV11-2 to TRBJ2-1; D is possibly TRBD2 (5 bases). The V gene's germline CDR1 is SGHAT and CDR2 FQNNGV. Trimming removed 1 base from V and 3 bases from J, with 10 bases in between. The CDR3 contains 15 residues. The CDR3 coding sequence is TGTGCCAGCAGCTTAGGTGCTAGCCTCTACAATGAGCAGTTCTTC. This codes for CASSLGASLYNEQFF.

Points on this clonotype: Being one base from a much bigger clone, this may be a read error. The gene calls are TRBV7-9 and TRBJ1-6, with TRBD1 as a possible D gene (5 bases). The V end lost 3 bases, the J end lost 6 bases, and 9 bases lay between the germline ends. CDR3 length equals 14 residues. Germline CDR1 reads SEHNR; CDR2 reads FQNEAQ (reference sequence). DNA for the CDR3: TGTGCCAGCAGCTTCCCAAGGGGTAATTCACCCCTCCACTTT. It specifies CASSFPRGNSPLHF.